This TCR beta chain was captured in a study of a mutant IDH1 vaccine in newly diagnosed glioma. Method: immunoSEQ multiplex PCR; TCRdb's copy keeps in-frame clones and lacks some. The data contain about 33,000 clones, roughly 70% of them singletons. As for time point: week 47, end of study. One vaccine dose held 300 ug of mutant IDH1 20-mer peptide and came with topical imiquimod. Patients in the study were vaccinated eight times, receiving shots in weeks 1, 3, 5, 7, 11, 15, 19 and 23. This clone showed up just a few times. Its target is not known. Germline CDR1 reads MDHEN; CDR2 reads SYDVKM. The CDR3 covers 15 residues. V gave up 4 bases and J gave up 1 base, with 13 bases separating them.

The receptor was derived from a man aged 35-49 years with glioma. This sample comprised PBMCs, obtained from a glioma patient whose treatment included an IDH1 peptide vaccine. The chain combines TRBV28 with TRBJ1-1, with D possibly matching TRBD1 (5 bases). DNA of the CDR3: TGTGCCAGCAGTTCCTCCGGGACCCCGAACACTGAAGCTTTCTTT. It codes for CASSSSGTPNTEAFF.